One sample yielded the 2 T cell receptor beta chains listed below, sequenced in a study of human T cells and chemical hapten exposure. Using its own MiXCR run on the RACE reads, TCRdb lists one record per CDR3 protein. The sample lists more than 85,000 distinct CDR3 sequences, 9.5% to 12% occurring once. Documented time point: patch test 2, 6 weeks after DPC sensitization. The treatment is: therapeutic diphenylcyclopropenone sensitization with weekly scalp DPC. The input for sequencing was whole blood, taken in connection with sensitization to the hapten diphenylcyclopropenone (DPC). Source of these receptors: a man in his forties with alopecia areata. Some clones in this sample may be carry-over from other donors' samples.

The V gene is TRBV5-5, the J gene TRBJ2-1; D gene uncertain. The CDR3 is 13 residues long. The germline gives CDR1 SGHKS, CDR2 YYEKEE (reference sequence). The ends were cut back, 3 bases at V and 7 bases at J, with 11 bases in the middle. This chain's CDR3 is CASSSREVNEQFF. Here the CDR3 DNA reads TGTGCCAGCAGCTCCAGAGAAGTTAATGAGCAGTTCTTC.

V and J are TRBV27 and TRBJ2-1; D may correspond to TRBD1 or TRBD2 (5 bases each). Trimming cost V 7 bases and J 0 bases, with 7 bases left between them. Germline V gene data show CDR1 as MNHEY and CDR2 as SMNVEV (reference sequence). The CDR3 sequence is 13 residues long. Written as DNA, the CDR3 is TGTGCCAGCAAGGGGAGCTCCTACAATGAGCAGTTCTTC. Protein: CASKGSSYNEQFF.